The 20 T cell receptor beta chains presented below share a single source sample, sequenced in a study of blood T cell repertoires in COVID-19. Only in-frame clones appear in the TCRdb table, and some are missing; sequencing was by immunoSEQ multiplex PCR. This table holds about 130,000 clones, 70% to 80% found once. Sequencing was performed on peripheral blood. These receptors were collected from a man in his sixties who had recovered from COVID-19.

This clone was seen a single time. This chain connects TRBV3-1 (or the pseudogene TRBV3-2) to TRBJ1-1, with D tentatively TRBD1 (5 bases). Trimming took off 4 bases at V and 5 bases at J, with 11 bases between the two ends. CDR1 LGHDT and CDR2 YNNKEL come from the germline V gene (reference sequence). CDR3 length: 13 residues. This CDR3 is CASSRGAGTEAFF. In DNA, the CDR3 is TGTGCCAGCAGCCGAGGGGCGGGGACTGAAGCTTTCTTT.

This clone showed up many times. This chain connects TRBV28 to TRBJ2-2; 10 bases match TRBD2. J gave up 7 bases and V 2 bases, and 7 bases lay outside the gene matches. The CDR3 has 16 amino acids. The germline V gene has CDR1 MDHEN and CDR2 SYDVKM. The CDR3 DNA follows: TGTGCCAGCAGTTTAAGTCTCACTAGCGGGATCGGGGAGCTGTTTTTT. Protein product: CASSLSLTSGIGELFF.

The chain is built from TRBV12-3 or TRBV12-4 and TRBJ2-7; maybe TRBD2 (5 bases). Deletions cut 1 base from V and 1 base from J, with 5 bases between. This CDR3 contains 13 residues. This CDR3 reads CASSLERSYEQYF. DNA of the CDR3: TGTGCCAGCAGTTTAGAGCGGTCCTACGAGCAGTACTTC.

The sample holds many counts of this clone. The chain carries TRBV6-4 and TRBJ2-6; no clear D. V was shortened by 2 bases and J by 0 bases, with 8 bases between the two germline ends. Germline CDR1 MRHNA, CDR2 SNTAGT. The CDR3 consists of 16 residues. This CDR3 is CASSDTVRSGANVLTF. The CDR3 region has the DNA TGTGCCAGCAGTGACACAGTACGCTCTGGGGCCAACGTCCTGACTTTC.

This clone came up many times. The chain recombines TRBV11-3 with TRBJ2-5, with TRBD2 matching over 10 bases. After removal of 3 bases from V and 4 bases from J, the junction contained 8 bases not matched to a gene. Germline V CDR1 and CDR2: SGHNT, YENEEA. The CDR3 consists of 16 residues. The DNA of the CDR3 is TGTGCCAGCAGCTTGTACAGCGGGGGGGCCGGAGAGACCCAGTACTTC. It is translated as CASSLYSGGAGETQYF. The full variable domain, completed using reference TRBV11-3 and TRBJ2-5, is EAGVVQSPRYKIIEKKQPVAFWCNPISGHNTLYWYLQNLGQGPELLIRYENEEAVDDSQLPKDRFSAERLKGVDSTLKIQPAELGDSAVYLCASSLYSGGAGETQYFGPGTRLLVL.

The rearrangement joins TRBV19 to TRBJ2-7; TRBD1 matches at 7 bases. The CDR3 runs 15 residues. Germline assignment: CDR1 LNHDA and CDR2 SQIVND (reference sequence). With 4 bases clipped from V and 2 bases from J, the junction kept 8 bases outside the gene matches. CDR3 sequence (DNA): TGTGCCAGTAGTAAGGGGATCCAGGGGGCCTACGAGCAGTACTTC. Translating gives CASSKGIQGAYEQYF. The full variable domain, completed using reference TRBV19 and TRBJ2-7, is DGGITQSPKYLFRKEGQNVTLSCEQNLNHDAMYWYRQDPGQGLRLIYYSQIVNDFQKGDIAEGYSVSREKKESFPLTVTSAQKNPTAFYLCASSKGIQGAYEQYFGPGTRLTVT.

A word on this clone: Additional DNA sequences in this sample encode the identical CDR3. The chain links TRBV6-5 to TRBJ1-1; the D is unclear. Germline V CDR1 and CDR2: MNHEY, SVGAGI. The CDR3 sequence is 13 residues long. The V and J ends lost 2 bases and 1 base respectively, with 5 bases between them. As DNA, the CDR3 is TGTGCCAGCAGTTACCGGGGGAACACTGAAGCTTTCTTT. Translation: CASSYRGNTEAFF.

CDR3 sequence (DNA): TGTGCCAGCAGCCAGGACCTTTGGGGCTCACCCCTCCACTTT. This gives the protein CASSQDLWGSPLHF. V is TRBV4-2 and J is TRBJ1-6, with D possibly matching TRBD1 (5 bases). Between the trimmed V and J ends, which lost 3 bases and 10 bases, there was a span of 13 bases. The CDR3 runs to 14 residues. CDR1 LGHNA and CDR2 YNFKEQ come from the germline V gene.

This clone was counted between two and nine times. The same CDR3 is also encoded by other DNA sequences in this sample. The rearrangement uses TRBV10-3 and TRBJ1-4, with 9 bases identical to TRBD1. Germline loops: CDR1 ENHRY, CDR2 SYGVKD. CDR3 size: 15 residues. V lost 0 bases to trimming and J lost 5 bases; unmatched junction nucleotides: 1. The CDR3 reads CAISESGTGNEKLFF. Here the CDR3 DNA reads TGTGCCATCAGTGAGTCGGGGACAGGGAATGAAAAACTGTTTTTT.

This clone was seen more than once but under ten times. The gene calls are TRBV4-2 and TRBJ2-3, with 9 bases identical to TRBD1. CDR3 length: 18 amino acids. Germline loops: CDR1 LGHNA, CDR2 YNFKEQ. J was trimmed by 6 bases and V by 4 bases; bases with no gene match: 17. The DNA of the CDR3 is TGTGCCAGCAGCCCCACTCTAACCAGGACAGGGGCAAGTGATACGCAGTATTTT. This gives the protein CASSPTLTRTGASDTQYF.

This sequence joins TRBV6-6 and TRBJ2-7, with D possibly TRBD2 on 6 matching bases. Between the trimmed V and J ends, which lost 11 bases and 4 bases, there was a span of 12 bases. CDR3 length: 11 residues. Germline CDR1 MNHNY, CDR2 SVGAGI (reference sequence). The CDR3 nucleotides read TGTGCCTCCCAGGCGGGGTACGAGCAGTACTTC. It yields the protein CASQAGYEQYF.

In this sample, this clone turned up a few times. This chain uses TRBV19 with TRBJ2-2, with D perhaps matching TRBD1 (7 bases). The germline gives CDR1 LNHDA, CDR2 SQIVND (reference sequence). CDR3 length: 15 residues. Trimming removed 5 bases at V and 0 bases at J, with 10 bases between. CDR3 nucleotide sequence: TGTGCCAGTAGTCCAGGGGGGCCGAACACCGGGGAGCTGTTTTTT. As protein: CASSPGGPNTGELFF.

The chain links TRBV19 to TRBJ2-1, with TRBD2 as a possible D gene (7 bases). Germline V CDR1 and CDR2: LNHDA, SQIVND (reference sequence). The CDR3 has 13 amino acids. Between the trimmed V and J ends, which lost 3 bases and 8 bases, there was a span of 11 bases. CDR3 sequence: CASSIWGGDEQFF. The DNA of the CDR3 is TGTGCCAGTAGTATCTGGGGGGGCGATGAGCAGTTCTTC.

The chain recombines TRBV6-2 or TRBV6-3 with TRBJ1-2, with 9 nucleotides matching TRBD1. With 4 bases clipped from V and 5 bases from J, the junction kept 2 bases outside the gene matches. CDR1 and CDR2 from the germline V gene are MNHEY and SVGEGT. CDR3 size: 13 residues. CDR3 residues: CASSSDRGYGYTF. The CDR3 coding sequence is TGTGCCAGCAGTTCTGACAGGGGGTATGGCTACACCTTC.

Note on this clone: One end of the junction does not line up with germline, which may come from a read error. The chain carries TRBV7-7 and TRBJ2-1; 10 positions match TRBD2. CDR3 length: 15 amino acids. The germline CDR1 and CDR2 sequences are SSHAT and FNYEAQ (reference sequence). CDR3 region: CASSLGLADNNEQFF. In DNA, the CDR3 is TGTGCTAGCAGCTTAGGACTAGCGGATAACAATGAGCAGTTCTTC.

The gene calls are TRBV28 and TRBJ2-4, with D perhaps matching TRBD1 (6 bases). Germline CDR1 is MDHEN and CDR2 is SYDVKM. The CDR3 is 14 residues long. V lost 4 bases and J 4 bases, leaving 11 bases between the germline ends. CDR3: CASSSSRGKNIQYF. The CDR3 DNA is TGTGCCAGCAGTTCCTCGAGGGGGAAAAACATTCAGTACTTC.

This CDR3 is CASSVRRETGELFF. DNA of the CDR3: TGTGCCAGCAGCGTACGGCGGGAGACCGGGGAGCTGTTTTTT. This chain connects TRBV9 to TRBJ2-2; 7 nucleotides align to TRBD2. The CDR3 spans 14 residues. Per the germline V gene, CDR1 is SGDLS and CDR2 is YYNGEE. V shed 1 base, J shed 5 bases, and the junction held 2 bases outside the gene matches.

The CDR3 coding sequence is TGTGCCAGCAGCTTAAGGACGGGAGGTGAAAAACTGTTTTTT. This encodes CASSLRTGGEKLFF. V and J are TRBV7-2 and TRBJ1-4; no definite D call. Germline-derived CDR1 and CDR2 are SGHTA and FQGNSA. CDR3 length: 14 amino acids. Trimming pared 2 bases from V and 7 bases from J, leaving 11 bases between.

This chain links TRBV28 with TRBJ2-7; 9 nucleotides agree with TRBD1. This CDR3 has 15 residues. Trimming at V came to 4 bases and at J to 4 bases, leaving 8 bases not matched to a gene. CDR1 and CDR2 (germline): MDHEN, SYDVKM. CDR3 protein: CASSSPGQGRYEQYF. The DNA for the CDR3 is TGTGCCAGCAGTTCGCCGGGACAGGGCAGGTACGAGCAGTACTTC.

The chain links TRBV29-1 to TRBJ2-4, with D possibly matching TRBD2 (5 bases). This CDR3 region has 15 residues. Trimming left V 4 bases short and J 0 bases short, with 13 bases between. In germline, CDR1 is SQVTM, CDR2 ANQGSEA. In DNA, the CDR3 is TGCAGCGTTGCGGGCGGGCTACTAGCCAAAAACATTCAGTACTTC. As protein: CSVAGGLLAKNIQYF.